The entry below gives a single T cell receptor (beta chain) sequence along with its context. This record belongs to a study of blood T cell repertoires in COVID-19. Across the study: The analysed material was cDNA or gDNA that came from T cells, B-cell-depleted T cells, or PBMCs.

Germline V CDR1 and CDR2: SGDLS, YYNGEE. This CDR3 is built from 14 residues. V was pared by 1 base and J by 4 bases, with 10 bases between. TCRdb keeps only in-frame clones here, not all; method: immunoSEQ multiplex PCR. Among around 94,000 clones listed, roughly 90% were seen once. The chain links TRBV9 to TRBJ2-3, with D possibly TRBD2 on 6 matching bases. The sample consisted of peripheral blood. This TCR derives from a man aged 80 or over with acute or convalescent COVID-19. CDR3 loop: CASSVRGSSDTQYF. For the CDR3, the DNA is TGTGCCAGCAGCGTACGGGGGTCGTCAGATACGCAGTATTTT.